The 25 T cell receptor beta chains below come from one sample, sequenced in a study of cytomegalovirus exposure and HLA in healthy donors. Primers included in the PCR were 60 Vbeta and 13 Jbeta primers. This table comes from immunoSEQ multiplex PCR, and its TCRdb copy is limited to in-frame clones, with some not included. The repertoire holds about 120,000 clones, with roughly 80% as singletons. Sequencing used PBMCs. The receptors shown here come from a man between 25 and 39 years old in good health and CMV-seronegative.

The chain is built from TRBV4-1 and TRBJ2-7; perhaps TRBD2 as D (6 bases). The CDR3 runs 14 residues. Germline V lookup: CDR1 MGHRA, CDR2 YSYEKL. V was shortened by 3 bases and J by 3 bases, with 12 bases between the two germline ends. CDR3 loop: CASSHAGRLYEQYF. CDR3 coding DNA: TGCGCCAGCAGCCACGCGGGACGGCTCTACGAGCAGTACTTC.

The rearrangement uses TRBV25-1 and TRBJ2-3, with 9 nucleotides matching TRBD1. This CDR3 spans 16 amino acids. Unmatched junction bases numbered 7, after V lost 4 bases and J lost 2 bases. In germline, CDR1 is MGHDK, CDR2 SYGVNS. CDR3 in DNA: TGTGCCAGCAGTGCTGCTGGGACAGGGTCCACAGATACGCAGTATTTT. Its translation is CASSAAGTGSTDTQYF.

The chain links TRBV6-6 to TRBJ1-2; possible D gene TRBD1, 6 bases. The CDR3 sequence is 14 residues long. Germline CDR1 is MNHNY and CDR2 is SVGAGI (reference sequence). Trimming left V 4 bases short and J 7 bases short, with 16 bases between. In DNA, the CDR3 is TGTGCCAGCAGTTCCCCCGAGGGGGAACTTGGCTACACCTTC. Its translation: CASSSPEGELGYTF.

The chain carries TRBV7-2 and TRBJ1-6; TRBD1 matches 8 bases. The CDR3 runs 17 residues. The germline V gene encodes CDR1 SGHTA and CDR2 FQGNSA. J lost 0 bases, V lost 6 bases, and 7 bases had no gene match. CDR3 sequence reads: CASSRDRPSSYNSPLHF. The CDR3 coding sequence is TGTGCCAGCAGTAGGGACAGGCCGAGCTCCTATAATTCACCCCTCCACTTT.

As regards this clone: At one of its ends the junction is not consistent with the germline gene, which may arise from a read error. The chain couples TRBV5-8 to TRBJ2-7; the match to TRBD1 covers 11 bases. Germline CDR1 is SGHTS and CDR2 is YDEGEE. This CDR3 is 14 amino acids long. CDR3 residues: CASSRGQGAPQGNF. For the CDR3, the DNA is TGTGCCAGCAGCCGTGGACAGGGGGCTCCTCAAGGGAACTTC.

The V call is TRBV27, the J call TRBJ1-6, with 9 bases that match TRBD1. With 5 bases clipped from V and 11 bases from J, the junction kept 7 bases outside the gene matches. The length of the CDR3 is 14 residues. The V gene's germline CDR1 is MNHEY and CDR2 SMNVEV (reference sequence). The CDR3: CASSPRQGGTPLHF. CDR3 coding DNA: TGTGCCAGCAGTCCTAGACAGGGGGGGACACCCCTCCACTTT.

The rearrangement uses TRBV5-6 and TRBJ1-2; 7 bases match TRBD1. Germline CDR1 is SGHDT and CDR2 is YYEEEE. This CDR3 has 14 amino acids. The V gene end was trimmed by 4 bases and the J gene end by 6 bases; junction bases not matched to a gene: 9. In DNA form, the CDR3 reads TGTGCCAGCAGCCCCGACAGGGCGATGGATGGCTACACCTTC. This gives the protein CASSPDRAMDGYTF.

The chain couples TRBV25-1 to TRBJ1-1, with TRBD1 identical over 10 bases. The CDR3 extends over 16 amino acids. The germline V gene encodes CDR1 MGHDK and CDR2 SYGVNS. The J segment lost 0 bases and the V segment lost 5 bases, leaving 6 bases of the junction unmatched. The CDR3 nucleotides read TGTGCCAGCAGTCCCGGGACAGGGGCCCTGAACACTGAAGCTTTCTTT. Translation gives CASSPGTGALNTEAFF.

V gene TRBV27 combines with J gene TRBJ1-6; maybe TRBD1 (6 bases). Trimming removed 7 bases at V and 0 bases at J, with 19 bases between. Germline CDR1 is MNHEY and CDR2 is SMNVEV (reference sequence). CDR3 length equals 18 residues. Written as DNA, the CDR3 is TGTGCCAGCACCCAACGAGGACAGATGAGCTCCTATAATTCACCCCTCCACTTT. Translated: CASTQRGQMSSYNSPLHF.

CDR3 nucleotides: TGTGCCAGCAGCGTTCGACAGGGTCCTAATGAAAAACTGTTTTTT. Protein product: CASSVRQGPNEKLFF. The genes are TRBV9 and TRBJ1-4; 7 nucleotides agree with TRBD1. Unmatched junction bases numbered 4, after V lost 2 bases and J lost 3 bases. CDR3 length: 15 amino acids. Germline CDR1 is SGDLS and CDR2 is YYNGEE.

The chain joins TRBV5-1 to TRBJ1-1; D perhaps matches TRBD1 (6 bases). The CDR3 contains 18 residues. Germline V gene lookup returns CDR1 SGHRS and CDR2 YFSETQ. V shed 2 bases and J shed 1 base, with 21 bases lying between them. The CDR3 nucleotides read TGCGCCAGCAGCTTTTGGGTCGGGCTACCGACAGGGAACACTGAAGCTTTCTTT. Translated, it gives CASSFWVGLPTGNTEAFF.

The chain uses TRBV7-2 and TRBJ2-5; 7 bases match TRBD1. The CDR3 contains 13 residues. J was trimmed by 4 bases and V by 3 bases; bases with no gene match: 2. Germline CDR1 and CDR2: SGHTA and FQGNSA. CDR3 sequence (DNA): TGTGCCAGCAGCTTGAGGGGGCTAGAGACCCAGTACTTC. Amino acid sequence: CASSLRGLETQYF.

The CDR3 sequence: CASSPSGEGNQPQHF. In nucleotides, the CDR3 is TGTGCCAGCAGCCCCTCGGGGGAGGGTAATCAGCCCCAGCATTTT. This rearrangement joins TRBV6-6 to TRBJ1-5, with D perhaps TRBD1 (5 bases). This CDR3 region has 15 residues. Trimming cost V 6 bases and J 4 bases, with 16 bases left between them. The V gene's germline CDR1 is MNHNY and CDR2 SVGAGI (reference sequence).

The chain has TRBV28 and TRBJ2-3, with a weak D call TRBD1 (6 bases). Trimming cost V 2 bases and J 2 bases, with 8 bases left between them. Germline CDR1 is MDHEN and CDR2 is SYDVKM. This CDR3 comprises 14 residues. Written as DNA, the CDR3 is TGTGCCAGCAGTTTAGGGGACATCACAGATACGCAGTATTTT. Protein product: CASSLGDITDTQYF.

V and J are TRBV2 and TRBJ2-5; the D is unclear. CDR3 length: 14 amino acids. Germline V CDR1 and CDR2: SNHLY, FYNNEI. V lost 1 base and J lost 4, with 10 bases in between. The CDR3 loop is CASSEVGVGETQYF. In DNA form, the CDR3 reads TGTGCCAGCAGTGAAGTAGGAGTGGGAGAGACCCAGTACTTC.

This clone occurred a few times. The V call is TRBV6-1, the J call TRBJ1-4, with 7 bases fitting TRBD1. In germline, CDR1 is MNHNS, CDR2 SASEGT. The CDR3 is made up of 16 amino acids. V shed 1 base and J 6 bases; nucleotides not matched to a gene: 8. For the CDR3, the DNA is TGTGCCAGCAGTGAAGGCACAGGGGAGGTTTATGAAAAACTGTTTTTT. Translating gives CASSEGTGEVYEKLFF.

The chain couples TRBV2 to TRBJ1-2, with TRBD1 identical over 7 bases. Germline loops: CDR1 SNHLY, CDR2 FYNNEI. CDR3 length: 14 residues. With 1 base clipped from V and 8 bases from J, the junction kept 7 bases outside the gene matches. The CDR3 bases are TGTGCCAGCAGTGAAGTGGACAGGACTGACGGCTACACCTTC. Protein sequence: CASSEVDRTDGYTF.

The J gene is TRBJ2-5, the V gene TRBV5-1; TRBD2 aligns across 13 bases. CDR1 and CDR2 (germline): SGHRS, YFSETQ. J lost 5 bases, V lost 3 bases, and 7 bases had no gene match. This CDR3 region has 16 residues. CDR3 nucleotide sequence: TGCGCCAGCAGCTCTACTAGCGGGGGGGCCCTGGAGACCCAGTACTTC. Its protein product is CASSSTSGGALETQYF. Looking up the rest from reference TRBV5-1 and TRBJ2-5 gives the full variable domain: KAGVTQTPRYLIKTRGQQVTLSCSPISGHRSVSWYQQTPGQGLQFLFEYFSETQRNKGNFPGRFSGRQFSNSRSEMNVSTLELGDSALYLCASSSTSGGALETQYFGPGTRLLVL.

The V gene is TRBV2, the J gene TRBJ2-5; D is unclear. The CDR3 runs to 13 residues. Germline CDR1 and CDR2: SNHLY and FYNNEI. V was shortened by 4 bases and J by 1 base, with 7 bases between the two germline ends. The CDR3: CASSVQLQETQYF. The CDR3, as DNA: TGTGCCAGCAGTGTACAGCTCCAAGAGACCCAGTACTTC.

This chain joins TRBV28 and TRBJ2-3, with 8 bases identical to TRBD1. Trimming cost V 2 bases and J 1 base; bases outside gene matches: 2. CDR1 is MDHEN and CDR2 is SYDVKM in the germline V gene. The CDR3 runs 15 residues. In nucleotides, the CDR3 is TGTGCCAGCAGTTTAGACAGGGGTCGCACAGATACGCAGTATTTT. Translation gives CASSLDRGRTDTQYF.

This clone was seen more than once but under ten times. The V gene is TRBV7-9, the J gene TRBJ1-1, with 10 bases lining up with TRBD1. Germline-derived CDR1 and CDR2 are SEHNR and FQNEAQ (reference sequence). The CDR3 is 14 amino acids. V trimming: 1 base; J trimming: 9 bases; junction bases outside the gene matches: 5. The CDR3, as DNA: TGTGCCAGCAGCTTAGAGACAGGGGGCAATAAAGCTTTCTTT. It codes for CASSLETGGNKAFF.

The chain has TRBV27 and TRBJ1-3; 8 nucleotides line up with TRBD1. The CDR3 covers 14 residues. From germline, CDR1 is MNHEY and CDR2 SMNVEV (reference sequence). With V trimmed by 6 bases and J by 4 bases, 5 bases remained unmatched. The CDR3 loop reads CASRDRASGNTIYF. The CDR3 nucleotides are TGTGCCAGCAGGGACAGGGCCTCAGGAAACACCATATATTTT.

This sequence joins TRBV5-6 and TRBJ2-7, with D possibly being TRBD1 (5 bases). The CDR3 loop spans 14 amino acids. Trimming cost V 4 bases and J 3 bases, with 14 bases left between them. In germline, CDR1 is SGHDT, CDR2 YYEEEE. The CDR3 DNA reads TGTGCCAGCAGCCGGCAGGGAAGGAGCTACGAGCAGTACTTC. Translating gives CASSRQGRSYEQYF. Looking up the rest from reference TRBV5-6 and TRBJ2-7 gives the full variable domain: DAGVTQSPTHLIKTRGQQVTLRCSPKSGHDTVSWYQQALGQGPQFIFQYYEEEERQRGNFPDRFSGHQFPNYSSELNVNALLLGDSALYLCASSRQGRSYEQYFGPGTRLTVT.

This clone occurred a few times. V usage is TRBV7-9 and J usage is TRBJ2-1, with no clear D. CDR1 and CDR2 (germline): SEHNR, FQNEAQ (reference sequence). There are 16 residues in the CDR3. With 5 bases removed from V and 4 bases from J, the gap between germline ends came to 18 bases. CDR3 sequence reads: CASSLDGSVGYNEQFF. In nucleotides, the CDR3 is TGTGCCAGCAGCCTCGACGGGTCAGTAGGATACAATGAGCAGTTCTTC.

The V call is TRBV19, the J call TRBJ2-7, with D uncertain. This CDR3 has 18 residues. V lost 9 bases and J lost 6, with 33 bases in between. The germline gives CDR1 LNHDA, CDR2 SQIVND (reference sequence). CDR3 coding DNA: TGTGCCAGAACCACCCTTGCCCCTTCATCCGGTCCACCCGGCGAGCAGTACTTC. The encoded protein is CARTTLAPSSGPPGEQYF.